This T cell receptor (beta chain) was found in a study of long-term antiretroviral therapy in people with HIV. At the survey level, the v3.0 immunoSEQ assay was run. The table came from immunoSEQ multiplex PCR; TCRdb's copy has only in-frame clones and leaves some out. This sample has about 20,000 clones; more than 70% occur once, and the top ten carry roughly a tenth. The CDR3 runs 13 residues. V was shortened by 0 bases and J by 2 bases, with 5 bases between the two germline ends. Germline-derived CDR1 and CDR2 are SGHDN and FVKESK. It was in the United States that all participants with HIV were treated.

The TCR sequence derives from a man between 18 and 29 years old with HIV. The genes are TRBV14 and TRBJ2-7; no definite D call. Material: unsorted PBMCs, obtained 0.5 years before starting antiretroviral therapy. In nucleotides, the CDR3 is TGTGCCAGCAGCCAAGATCTAGCCTACGAGCAGTACTTC. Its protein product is CASSQDLAYEQYF.